Shown below are 22 T cell receptor beta chains from a single sample sequenced in a study of CD8 T cells in ankylosing spondylitis. MiXCR, applied by TCRdb to the 5' RACE reads, yields one record per CDR3 protein. The sample holds approximately 300,000 distinct CDR3 sequences; about a fifth are singletons and the top ten take roughly 4%. Sequencing was done on a sample of blood, either unsorted or a sorted T cell fraction (not recorded which). The receptor set was obtained from a female donor with ankylosing spondylitis or in good health (not recorded which).

A few counts support this clonotype. The chain employs TRBV11-2 and TRBJ2-2, with 8 bases matching TRBD1. After removal of 3 bases from V and 1 base from J, the junction contained 1 base not matched to a gene. Germline assignment: CDR1 SGHAT and CDR2 FQNNGV. This CDR3 region has 15 residues. For the CDR3, the DNA is TGTGCCAGCAGCTTCGGACAGGGGAACACCGGGGAGCTGTTTTTT. This sequence encodes CASSFGQGNTGELFF.

This clonotype was seen at least ten times. The chain is built from TRBV20-1 and TRBJ2-1; D may be TRBD2 (5 bases). V was trimmed by 1 base and J by 12 bases, leaving 13 bases between them. The CDR3 extends over 12 amino acids. From germline, CDR1 is DFQATT and CDR2 SNEGSKA (reference sequence). For the CDR3, the DNA is TGCAGTGCTAGAGGGGAAGGACTCGCGCAGTTCTTC. This sequence encodes CSARGEGLAQFF.

This clonotype came up many times. The chain is built from TRBV10-3 and TRBJ2-1, with D possibly matching TRBD2 (5 bases). Germline V gives CDR1 ENHRY, CDR2 SYGVKD. The V and J ends lost 5 bases and 5 bases respectively, with 13 bases between them. The CDR3 covers 14 residues. CDR3 in amino acids: CAISRGLQNNEQFF. The CDR3, as DNA: TGTGCCATCAGTCGCGGACTCCAAAACAATGAGCAGTTCTTC.

This clonotype was detected a few times. The chain has TRBV5-8 and TRBJ2-3; D is perhaps TRBD2 (6 bases). The V gene's germline CDR1 is SGHTS and CDR2 YDEGEE. The length of the CDR3 is 12 residues. V was trimmed by 4 bases and J by 5 bases, leaving 8 bases between them. CDR3 amino acids: CASSRRVDTQYF. CDR3 sequence (DNA): TGTGCCAGCAGCCGGAGGGTAGATACGCAGTATTTT.

The V gene is TRBV12-3 or TRBV12-4, the J gene TRBJ2-7; 11 positions agree with TRBD1. The CDR3 is made up of 16 amino acids. The V segment lost 1 base and the J segment 6 bases; nucleotides outside the gene matches: 8. For the CDR3, the DNA is TGTGCCAGCAGTTTAGACCTTCCCGGGACAGGGGGCGAGCAGTACTTC. Protein sequence: CASSLDLPGTGGEQYF.

This chain joins TRBV12-3 or TRBV12-4 and TRBJ2-5; 7 nucleotides match TRBD2. Trimming took 1 base from V and 2 from J; bases not matched to a gene: 7. The CDR3 has 16 amino acids. The CDR3 is CASSLDPGLLQETQYF. The DNA for the CDR3 is TGTGCCAGCAGTTTAGATCCGGGACTACTACAAGAGACCCAGTACTTC.

This clonotype occurred a few times. The genes are TRBV19 and TRBJ1-5, with D maybe TRBD1 (5 bases). The germline V gene encodes CDR1 LNHDA and CDR2 SQIVND (reference sequence). V was pared by 1 base and J by 6 bases, with 16 bases between. CDR3 length equals 16 residues. CDR3 in DNA: TGTGCCAGTAGTATAGTTGGGGCGAGGAGGGGTCAGCCCCAGCATTTT. Translated, it gives CASSIVGARRGQPQHF.

V and J are TRBV6-1 and TRBJ2-4; 7 bases agree with TRBD2. CDR3 length: 13 amino acids. V was clipped by 9 bases and J by 2 bases; unmatched bases: 4. Germline loops: CDR1 MNHNS, CDR2 SASEGT. The CDR3 bases are TGTGCCAGTTCGACTAGCCCCAAAAACATTCAGTACTTC. Residues: CASSTSPKNIQYF.

This clonotype has only a few counts. This chain joins TRBV6-6 and TRBJ1-1; no definite D call. Between the trimmed V and J ends, which lost 6 bases and 7 bases, there was a span of 9 bases. This CDR3 is built from 11 residues. Germline lookup yields CDR1 MNHNY and CDR2 SVGAGI (reference sequence). The DNA for the CDR3 is TGTGCCAGCAGGGCCAGAGATGAAGCTTTCTTT. This sequence encodes CASRARDEAFF.

This clonotype was recorded at least ten times. The chain couples TRBV29-1 to TRBJ1-1; D call uncertain. The V gene's germline CDR1 is SQVTM and CDR2 ANQGSEA. V was cut by 4 bases and J by 0 bases, with 12 bases left in between. The length of the CDR3 is 14 residues. CDR3 loop: CSVVPLGLNTEAFF. CDR3 DNA: TGCAGCGTTGTCCCTTTAGGTCTGAACACTGAAGCTTTCTTT.

This clonotype occurred many times. The V gene is TRBV5-1, the J gene TRBJ2-1, with TRBD2 identical over 9 bases. This CDR3 region has 15 residues. The J segment lost 5 bases and the V segment lost 4 bases, leaving 7 bases of the junction unmatched. Germline V gene data show CDR1 as SGHRS and CDR2 as YFSETQ. CDR3 nucleotides: TGCGCCAGCAGCCCGGTGACTAGCGGAAACAATGAGCAGTTCTTC. Residues: CASSPVTSGNNEQFF.

This clonotype was seen a handful of times. V usage is TRBV5-1 and J usage is TRBJ2-5; D is unclear. Per germline, CDR1 SGHRS and CDR2 YFSETQ. The V and J ends lost 4 bases and 4 bases respectively, with 11 bases between them. The CDR3 sequence is 13 residues long. CDR3 DNA sequence: TGCGCCAGCAGCCAAGGGTCGAGAGAGACCCAGTACTTC. Amino acids: CASSQGSRETQYF.

This clonotype has just a few counts. The CDR3 region has the DNA TGCAGTGCTAGAGGAACCCTTACCACTGAAGCTTTCTTT. Protein sequence: CSARGTLTTEAFF. The gene calls are TRBV20-1 and TRBJ1-1; no firm D call. With 1 base removed from V and 4 bases from J, the gap between germline ends came to 10 bases. Looked up from germline, CDR1 is DFQATT and CDR2 is SNEGSKA (reference sequence). The CDR3 length is 13 residues.

This clonotype was counted only a few times. The chain joins TRBV30 to TRBJ2-1; no clear D. Germline CDR1 reads GTSNPN; CDR2 reads SVGIG (reference sequence). This CDR3 contains 13 residues. V lost 4 bases, J lost 3 bases, and 10 bases lay in between. For the CDR3, the DNA is TGTGCCTGGAAAGGGTGGGGCTACAATGAGCAGTTCTTC. As protein: CAWKGWGYNEQFF.

This clonotype was seen just once. This chain links TRBV30 with TRBJ2-7, with D maybe TRBD2 (5 bases). CDR1 is GTSNPN and CDR2 is SVGIG in the germline V gene (reference sequence). V lost 3 bases to trimming and J lost 7 bases, with 19 bases between them. There are 14 residues in the CDR3. The CDR3 sequence: CAWRGDYGEGEQYF. DNA for the CDR3: TGTGCCTGGAGAGGCGATTACGGGGAAGGTGAGCAGTACTTC.

This clonotype was counted at least ten times. The chain carries TRBV5-5 and TRBJ2-1; 8 positions agree with TRBD2. The junction had 11 bases not matched to a gene; V was cut back by 5 bases and J by 7 bases. The germline V gene has CDR1 SGHKS and CDR2 YYEKEE (reference sequence). This CDR3 contains 15 residues. The CDR3 sequence is CASRSLSGSQNEQFF. The DNA of the CDR3 is TGTGCCAGCAGGTCTCTAAGCGGGAGTCAGAATGAGCAGTTCTTC. The full variable domain, its missing parts supplied by reference TRBV5-5 and TRBJ2-1, is DAGVTQSPTHLIKTRGQQVTLRCSPISGHKSVSWYQQVLGQGPQFIFQYYEKEERGRGNFPDRFSARQFPNYSSELNVNALLLGDSALYLCASRSLSGSQNEQFFGPGTRLTVL.

The V call is TRBV20-1, the J call TRBJ1-3, with 7 positions matching TRBD1. The CDR3 is 13 amino acids. From germline, CDR1 is DFQATT and CDR2 SNEGSKA (reference sequence). Losses at the gene ends were 5 bases for V and 3 bases for J; bases not matched to a gene: 4. In DNA, the CDR3 is TGCAGTGCTGCGACAGGGTTTGGAAACACCATATATTTT. Translating gives CSAATGFGNTIYF.

This chain links TRBV20-1 with TRBJ1-1; D is ambiguous. Germline assignment: CDR1 DFQATT and CDR2 SNEGSKA (reference sequence). CDR3 size: 16 residues. Trimming removed 0 bases from V and 4 bases from J, with 18 bases in between. The CDR3 is CSARDRKGKKGTEAFF. CDR3 coding DNA: TGCAGTGCTAGAGATAGAAAGGGCAAAAAGGGCACTGAAGCTTTCTTT.

Comments on this clonotype: The junction and the germline gene differ at one end; a read error may be behind it. This sequence joins TRBV2 and TRBJ1-3; D remains ambiguous. CDR1 and CDR2 from the germline V gene are SNHLY and FYNNEI. CDR3 length equals 15 residues. The CDR3 DNA sequence: TGTGCCAGCAGGGAAGGACGGACGTTCCGAAACACCATATATTTT. It codes for CASREGRTFRNTIYF.

For the CDR3, the DNA is TGTGCCAGCAGCCCCCTAGGTCGGCTCTCGAGCTCCTACAATGAGCAGTTCTTC. It translates to CASSPLGRLSSSYNEQFF. The genes are TRBV7-3 and TRBJ2-1; D is unresolved. V gave up 5 bases and J gave up 0 bases, with 20 bases separating them. Germline-derived CDR1 and CDR2 are SGHTA and FQGTGA. CDR3 length: 18 amino acids.

This clonotype was seen a handful of times. The chain has TRBV12-3 or TRBV12-4 and TRBJ2-1; 12 nucleotides align to TRBD2. CDR3 length: 17 amino acids. V shed 1 base, J shed 2 bases, and the junction held 3 bases outside the gene matches. The CDR3 sequence: CASSLGLAGGPYNEQFF. The CDR3 DNA sequence: TGTGCCAGCAGTTTAGGCCTAGCGGGAGGGCCCTACAATGAGCAGTTCTTC.

The rearrangement links TRBV20-1 to TRBJ2-1; D call uncertain. CDR3 size: 14 residues. Germline V gene data show CDR1 as DFQATT and CDR2 as SNEGSKA (reference sequence). Trimming cost V 6 bases and J 0 bases, with 12 bases left between them. CDR3 DNA: TGCAGTGCGCCCGGAACGGGCTCCTACAATGAGCAGTTCTTC. It codes for CSAPGTGSYNEQFF.